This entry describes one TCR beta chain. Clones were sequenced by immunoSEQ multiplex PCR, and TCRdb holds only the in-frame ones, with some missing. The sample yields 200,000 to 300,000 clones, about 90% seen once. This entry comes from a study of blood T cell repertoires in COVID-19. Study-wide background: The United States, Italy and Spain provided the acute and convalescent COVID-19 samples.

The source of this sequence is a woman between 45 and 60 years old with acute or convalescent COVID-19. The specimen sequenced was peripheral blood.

The CDR3 DNA reads as TGTGCCAGCAGCCTCTACAGGAATAATGAAAAACTGTTTTTT. This encodes CASSLYRNNEKLFF. The J gene is TRBJ1-4, the V gene TRBV11-2; perhaps TRBD1 as D (5 bases). The germline CDR1 and CDR2 sequences are SGHAT and FQNNGV. The V and J ends lost 5 bases and 4 bases respectively, with 11 bases between them. CDR3 length equals 14 residues.